The 9 T cell receptor beta chains given below trace back to one sample, sequenced in a study of blood T cells in healthy people across ages. Alongside a J-beta primer mix, a sample-barcoded 5' primer served in a second PCR lasting 7 to 11 cycles. TCRdb independently ran MiXCR on the 5' RACE reads; one entry per CDR3 protein. The sample holds 1.4 million to 1.5 million distinct CDR3 sequences, roughly 40% seen once. The material sequenced was blood. The receptors derive from a woman under 30 in good health.

CDR3 bases: TGTGCCAGCAGGGCCAACACGGGGGCTACAGATACGCAGTATTTT. Its translation: CASRANTGATDTQYF. The rearrangement uses TRBV12-3 or TRBV12-4 and TRBJ2-3, with D perhaps assigned TRBD1 or TRBD2 (6 bases each). The CDR3 has 15 amino acids. V was pared by 6 bases and J by 3 bases, with 16 bases between.

The sample holds a few counts of this clonotype. The chain recombines TRBV20-1 with TRBJ2-4; D remains ambiguous. This CDR3 contains 12 residues. Germline loops: CDR1 DFQATT, CDR2 SNEGSKA (reference sequence). The V end was cut by 4 bases, the J end by 0 bases, with 4 bases between. DNA of the CDR3: TGCAGTGCTAACCTAGCCAAAAACATTCAGTACTTC. Residues: CSANLAKNIQYF.

This clonotype turned up a few times. The V call is TRBV29-1, the J call TRBJ2-7, with D hard to call. The CDR3 is 11 residues long. Germline V gene lookup returns CDR1 SQVTM and CDR2 ANQGSEA. V shed 7 bases and J shed 0 bases, with 7 bases lying between them. The CDR3 bases are TGCAGCGCCTATGTCTCCTACGAGCAGTACTTC. Residues: CSAYVSYEQYF.

This chain links TRBV7-9 with TRBJ2-1, with 9 nucleotides matching TRBD1. The CDR3 contains 14 residues. The V and J ends lost 5 bases and 15 bases, in that order; junction bases with no gene match: 14. CDR1 SEHNR and CDR2 FQNEAQ come from the germline V gene (reference sequence). The CDR3 reads CASSPAVQGDRVFF. The CDR3 nucleotides read TGTGCCAGCAGCCCTGCCGTACAGGGGGACAGGGTGTTCTTC.

In regard to this clonotype: Possible read error: a much larger clone is one base away. The chain joins TRBV10-3 to TRBJ2-5; D might be TRBD1 (6 bases). This CDR3 is built from 13 residues. CDR1 is ENHRY, CDR2 SYGVKD, per germline. The CDR3 loop reads CTISEGVGETQYF. CDR3 in DNA: TGTACCATCAGTGAGGGGGTTGGAGAGACCCAGTACTTC.

The V gene is TRBV28, the J gene TRBJ1-3; 8 bases align to TRBD1. CDR3 length: 15 residues. The V gene's germline CDR1 is MDHEN and CDR2 SYDVKM. V trimming: 5 bases; J trimming: 4 bases; junction bases outside the gene matches: 7. CDR3: CASSDGQGAGNTIYF. The CDR3 DNA follows: TGTGCCAGCAGTGACGGGCAGGGGGCCGGAAACACCATATATTTT.

In this sample, this clonotype turned up a few times. The rearrangement links TRBV10-3 to TRBJ2-1, with 9 bases identical to TRBD2. The V gene's germline CDR1 is ENHRY and CDR2 SYGVKD. This CDR3 spans 16 amino acids. After removal of 3 bases from V and 6 bases from J, the junction contained 9 bases not matched to a gene. The chain's CDR3 is CAISESSGLAFNEQFF. The CDR3 DNA reads as TGTGCCATCAGTGAATCTTCGGGACTAGCCTTCAATGAGCAGTTCTTC.

The chain carries TRBV20-1 and TRBJ2-1, with D unresolved. Trimming took off 0 bases at V and 2 bases at J, with 11 bases between the two ends. The CDR3 loop spans 15 amino acids. Germline V gene data show CDR1 as DFQATT and CDR2 as SNEGSKA (reference sequence). CDR3 sequence reads: CSARDRNNPYNEQFF. The CDR3 DNA follows: TGCAGTGCTAGAGACAGAAATAACCCCTACAATGAGCAGTTCTTC.

The chain combines TRBV6-6 with TRBJ1-2; D gene unclear. Germline loops: CDR1 MNHNY, CDR2 SVGAGI (reference sequence). The length of the CDR3 is 14 residues. V lost 2 bases, J lost 5 bases, and 12 bases lay in between. CDR3 DNA: TGTGCCAGCAGTTACGGTAGAGGAGATTATGGCTACACCTTC. Amino acid sequence: CASSYGRGDYGYTF.